Shown below are 5 T cell receptor beta chains from a single sample sequenced in a study of technical replicates of blood from a few donors. Using immunoSEQ multiplex PCR, the repertoire was profiled, and TCRdb retains in-frame clones only, with some absent. Seen here are around 60,000 clones, 70% to 90% observed once, and the top ten hold around 5.1%. Input material: PBMCs. These receptor sequences come from a human donor in good health. Some clones in this sample may be carry-over from other donors' samples.

The gene calls are TRBV7-2 and TRBJ2-3, with a weak D call TRBD2 (6 bases). V was shortened by 7 bases and J by 0 bases, with 11 bases between the two germline ends. Germline assignment: CDR1 SGHTA and CDR2 FQGNSA. The CDR3 is made up of 14 amino acids. Written as DNA, the CDR3 is TGTGCCAGCAAAGTTAGCGGCAGCACAGATACGCAGTATTTT. Translating gives CASKVSGSTDTQYF. Full variable domain (rest looked up from reference TRBV7-2 and TRBJ2-3): GAGVSQSPSNKVTEKGKDVELRCDPISGHTALYWYRQSLGQGLEFLIYFQGNSAPDKSGLPSDRFSAERTGGSVSTLTIQRTQQEDSAVYLCASKVSGSTDTQYFGPGTRLTVL.

The V and J genes are TRBV7-6 and TRBJ1-4; TRBD1 aligns across 9 bases. There are 17 residues in the CDR3. Germline loops: CDR1 SGHVS, CDR2 FNYEAQ. Trimming took 3 bases from V and 1 from J; bases not matched to a gene: 6. CDR3: CASSFQTGGITNEKLFF. In nucleotides, the CDR3 is TGTGCCAGCAGCTTCCAGACAGGGGGGATAACTAATGAAAAACTGTTTTTT.

The genes are TRBV30 and TRBJ2-2; 9 bases are a match to TRBD1. This CDR3 contains 15 residues. Germline V gene sequence: CDR1 GTSNPN, CDR2 SVGIG (reference sequence). Trimming took 2 bases from V and 6 from J; bases not matched to a gene: 7. CDR3 loop: CAWSLGTGMAGELFF. The CDR3 DNA is TGTGCCTGGAGTCTCGGGACAGGGATGGCCGGGGAGCTGTTTTTT.

The V call is TRBV29-1, the J call TRBJ2-7, with D uncertain. The CDR3 extends over 14 amino acids. Trimming stripped 4 bases from V and 2 bases from J, with 15 bases between. Germline-derived CDR1 and CDR2 are SQVTM and ANQGSEA. The CDR3 loop reads CSVANPSVPYEQYF. CDR3 coding DNA: TGCAGCGTTGCCAACCCGTCGGTACCCTACGAGCAGTACTTC.

This clone is a singleton in its sample. V and J are TRBV29-1 and TRBJ2-3, with TRBD2 identical over 8 bases. CDR3 length: 14 residues. Germline loops: CDR1 SQVTM, CDR2 ANQGSEA. The CDR3 sequence is CSGGERGSTDTQYF. The CDR3 nucleotides are TGCAGTGGGGGGGAGCGGGGGTCCACAGATACGCAGTATTTT.